The 32 T cell receptor beta chains in this list originate from one sample, sequenced in a study of shared clonotypes between healthy human individuals. Here immunoSEQ multiplex PCR was the method, and the copy in TCRdb shows in-frame clones only, minus some. The table records around 530,000 clones, around three quarters of them present only once. The sequenced sample consisted of PBMCs. The receptors were sampled from a middle-aged woman in good health. Some clones in this sample may be carry-over from other donors' samples.

With respect to this clone: Just one base apart from a much larger clone, this may be a read error. The chain couples TRBV29-1 to TRBJ1-2, with TRBD1 as a possible D gene (6 bases). Looked up from germline, CDR1 is SQVTM and CDR2 is ANQGSEA. Deletions cut 0 bases from V and 2 bases from J, with 13 bases between. This CDR3 contains 15 residues. As DNA, the CDR3 is TGCAGCGTTGAAGATGGCCTGGACAGCAACTATGGCTACACCTTC. It encodes CSVEDGLDSNYGYTF.

The chain employs TRBV30 and TRBJ2-5, with TRBD2 as a possible D gene (6 bases). The germline V and J ends were trimmed by 3 bases and 5 bases, with 10 bases remaining between them. This CDR3 region has 12 residues. The V gene's germline CDR1 is GTSNPN and CDR2 SVGIG (reference sequence). The CDR3 nucleotides read TGTGCCTGGAGCCGTCGGGGGGAGACCCAGTACTTC. Its protein is CAWSRRGETQYF.

This clone was seen a handful of times. The chain recombines TRBV7-2 with TRBJ2-5; D may be TRBD1 (6 bases). This CDR3 is built from 17 residues. Germline V gene lookup returns CDR1 SGHTA and CDR2 FQGNSA. The V gene lost 1 base and the J gene lost 0 bases, with 15 bases spanning the gap. CDR3 sequence: CASSLGVVRGYQETQYF. For the CDR3, the DNA is TGTGCCAGCAGCTTAGGGGTTGTGAGGGGGTACCAAGAGACCCAGTACTTC.

J is TRBJ1-2 and V is TRBV7-2; possible D gene TRBD1, 5 bases. The CDR3 is made up of 15 amino acids. Trimming stripped 4 bases from V and 6 bases from J, with 18 bases between. Germline-derived CDR1 and CDR2 are SGHTA and FQGNSA. The CDR3 region is CASSYGWGSKNGYTF. CDR3 nucleotide sequence: TGTGCCAGCAGCTATGGGTGGGGGTCTAAGAATGGCTACACCTTC. The full variable domain, in which reference TRBV7-2 and TRBJ1-2 provide the parts outside the CDR3, is GAGVSQSPSNKVTEKGKDVELRCDPISGHTALYWYRQSLGQGLEFLIYFQGNSAPDKSGLPSDRFSAERTGGSVSTLTIQRTQQEDSAVYLCASSYGWGSKNGYTFGSGTRLTVV.

This chain links TRBV7-2 with TRBJ2-5; possibly TRBD1 or TRBD2 for D (5 bases each). The V end was cut by 1 base, the J end by 2 bases, with 14 bases between. The CDR3 covers 16 residues. Germline values: CDR1 SGHTA, CDR2 FQGNSA. The CDR3 region is CASSLDMGVGQETQYF. CDR3 nucleotide sequence: TGTGCCAGCAGCTTAGATATGGGGGTCGGGCAAGAGACCCAGTACTTC.

This chain links TRBV5-1 with TRBJ2-3, with 10 positions matching TRBD2. CDR1 and CDR2 (germline): SGHRS, YFSETQ. After removal of 4 bases from V and 2 bases from J, the junction contained 7 bases not matched to a gene. This CDR3 comprises 16 residues. The CDR3 reads CASSAGTSETTDTQYF. CDR3 sequence (DNA): TGCGCCAGCAGCGCGGGGACTAGCGAAACCACAGATACGCAGTATTTT. Full variable domain (missing parts from reference TRBV5-1 and TRBJ2-3): KAGVTQTPRYLIKTRGQQVTLSCSPISGHRSVSWYQQTPGQGLQFLFEYFSETQRNKGNFPGRFSGRQFSNSRSEMNVSTLELGDSALYLCASSAGTSETTDTQYFGPGTRLTVL.

The gene calls are TRBV4-2 and TRBJ2-1; 12 bases fit TRBD2. J lost 10 bases, V lost 0 bases, and 4 bases had no gene match. The germline V gene has CDR1 LGHNA and CDR2 YNFKEQ. The CDR3 has 15 residues. The CDR3 reads CASSQEGLAGGEQFF. In nucleotides, the CDR3 is TGTGCCAGCAGCCAAGAGGGGCTAGCGGGAGGGGAGCAGTTCTTC.

This chain connects TRBV19 to TRBJ1-5; no firm D call. Germline V gene data show CDR1 as LNHDA and CDR2 as SQIVND (reference sequence). V lost 7 bases to trimming and J lost 8 bases, with 18 bases between them. The CDR3 covers 14 residues. CDR3 coding DNA: TGTGCCAGTACCAATCTCCCCAGTCGTAAGCCCCAGCATTTT. This sequence encodes CASTNLPSRKPQHF. Based on the CDR3 plus reference TRBV19 and TRBJ1-5, the full variable domain is DGGITQSPKYLFRKEGQNVTLSCEQNLNHDAMYWYRQDPGQGLRLIYYSQIVNDFQKGDIAEGYSVSREKKESFPLTVTSAQKNPTAFYLCASTNLPSRKPQHFGDGTRLSIL.

This sequence joins TRBV5-4 and TRBJ2-2; D is undetermined. Germline V gene sequence: CDR1 SGHNT, CDR2 YYREEE (reference sequence). CDR3 length: 15 residues. V lost 2 bases, J lost 0 bases, and 8 bases lay in between. CDR3 residues: CASSFHLANTGELFF. The CDR3, as DNA: TGTGCCAGCAGCTTCCACCTCGCGAACACCGGGGAGCTGTTTTTT. The full variable domain, completed using reference TRBV5-4 and TRBJ2-2, is ETGVTQSPTHLIKTRGQQVTLRCSSQSGHNTVSWYQQALGQGPQFIFQYYREEENGRGNFPPRFSGLQFPNYSSELNVNALELDDSALYLCASSFHLANTGELFFGEGSRLTVL.

This clone was counted between two and nine times. The chain links TRBV19 to TRBJ2-7; D gene ambiguous. Between the trimmed V and J ends, which lost 7 bases and 6 bases, there was a span of 19 bases. This CDR3 is built from 14 residues. CDR1 is LNHDA, CDR2 SQIVND, per germline (reference sequence). Written as DNA, the CDR3 is TGTGCCAGTAAAGGCCGGAACCCGACGGGCGAGCAGTACTTC. Translated: CASKGRNPTGEQYF. Full variable domain (remainder filled in from reference TRBV19 and TRBJ2-7): DGGITQSPKYLFRKEGQNVTLSCEQNLNHDAMYWYRQDPGQGLRLIYYSQIVNDFQKGDIAEGYSVSREKKESFPLTVTSAQKNPTAFYLCASKGRNPTGEQYFGPGTRLTVT.

Here the CDR3 DNA reads TGTGCGCCAGAGGGACAGGGGTCCTACGAGCAGTACTTC. Translated: CAPEGQGSYEQYF. J is TRBJ2-7 and V is TRBV28, with TRBD1 matching over 10 bases. Germline V gene sequence: CDR1 MDHEN, CDR2 SYDVKM. This CDR3 has 13 residues.

The chain has TRBV5-1 and TRBJ1-3; D is unresolved. Germline V gene data show CDR1 as SGHRS and CDR2 as YFSETQ. This CDR3 contains 16 residues. Trimming removed 4 bases at V and 0 bases at J, with 14 bases between. The CDR3 bases are TGCGCCAGCAGCCCGACGGACTTTGCCTCTGGAAACACCATATATTTT. Translation gives CASSPTDFASGNTIYF.

V usage is TRBV5-6 and J usage is TRBJ1-2; no clear D. Trimming took 0 bases from V and 4 from J, leaving 4 bases between them. Germline lookup yields CDR1 SGHDT and CDR2 YYEEEE. CDR3 length: 12 residues. The CDR3 DNA sequence: TGTGCCAGCAGCTTGGTGCCCTATGGCTACACCTTC. This encodes CASSLVPYGYTF.

This chain joins TRBV5-1 and TRBJ2-3, with 8 bases lining up with TRBD2. Germline values: CDR1 SGHRS, CDR2 YFSETQ. V lost 0 bases, J lost 2 bases, and 5 bases stayed unmatched. The CDR3 is 16 amino acids. CDR3 protein: CASSLVTSGPTDTQYF. In DNA form, the CDR3 reads TGCGCCAGCAGCTTGGTCACTAGCGGACCCACAGATACGCAGTATTTT.

The chain links TRBV7-9 to TRBJ2-7, with 10 bases identical to TRBD1. The J call is uncertain, as TRBJ2-5 better fits the DNA end. Germline CDR1 is SEHNR and CDR2 is FQNEAQ (reference sequence). The CDR3 covers 16 residues. The CDR3 DNA reads as TGTGCCAGCAGCATCCACCCGGGACAGGGGCGGCAGACCCAGTACTTC. This gives the protein CASSIHPGQGRQTQYF.

J is TRBJ1-4 and V is TRBV7-6; D remains unclear. Germline CDR1 and CDR2: SGHVS and FNYEAQ. V lost 1 base and J lost 0, with 15 bases in between. The CDR3 is made up of 18 amino acids. In DNA form, the CDR3 reads TGTGCCAGCAGCTTAGGCCCCTTCGGGAGGACAACTAATGAAAAACTGTTTTTT. Its translation: CASSLGPFGRTTNEKLFF.

The rearrangement links TRBV7-3 to TRBJ2-1; D tentatively fits TRBD1 or TRBD2 (6 bases each). The germline V gene has CDR1 SGHTA and CDR2 FQGTGA. Trimming cost V 0 bases and J 4 bases, with 10 bases left between them. The CDR3 is made up of 15 amino acids. The CDR3 DNA follows: TGTGCCAGCAGCTTAACGGCGGGACAATACAATGAGCAGTTCTTC. Its protein is CASSLTAGQYNEQFF.

CDR3 DNA sequence: TGTGCCATCAGTGAGTGGGAGAAGAACACTGAAGCTTTCTTT. Translated: CAISEWEKNTEAFF. The V gene is TRBV10-3, the J gene TRBJ1-1; D is unresolved. This CDR3 is built from 14 residues. CDR1 is ENHRY, CDR2 SYGVKD, per germline. V dropped 1 base and J dropped 1 base, with 7 bases sitting between them.

As for this clone: A much larger clone lies one base from this, so it may be a read error. This chain links TRBV2 with TRBJ2-7; 7 nucleotides agree with TRBD1. The CDR3 is 12 residues long. In germline, CDR1 is SNHLY, CDR2 FYNNEI. The V gene end was trimmed by 6 bases and the J gene end by 3 bases; junction bases not matched to a gene: 2. Here the CDR3 reads CASRDRSYEQYF. In DNA form, the CDR3 reads TGTGCCAGCAGGGACAGGAGCTACGAGCAGTACTTC. The full variable domain, completed using reference TRBV2 and TRBJ2-7, is EPEVTQTPSHQVTQMGQEVILRCVPISNHLYFYWYRQILGQKVEFLVSFYNNEISEKSEIFDDQFSVERPDGSNFTLKIRSTKLEDSAMYFCASRDRSYEQYFGPGTRLTVT.

Comment on this clone: The sample holds other DNA sequences that translate to the same CDR3. The chain links TRBV19 to TRBJ1-2; 10 bases line up with TRBD1. Trimming took 4 bases from V and 7 from J; bases not matched to a gene: 3. The CDR3 length is 13 residues. Germline V CDR1 and CDR2: LNHDA, SQIVND (reference sequence). The CDR3 bases are TGTGCCAGTAGTAGGGACAGGGGCTCTGGCTACACCTTC. It yields the protein CASSRDRGSGYTF.

The J gene is TRBJ2-1, the V gene TRBV10-3; D ambiguous. Trimming shortened V by 0 bases and J by 1 base, and 10 bases separated the two germline ends. The CDR3 consists of 16 residues. Per germline, CDR1 ENHRY and CDR2 SYGVKD. In DNA form, the CDR3 reads TGTGCCATCAGTGAGTCCGGGTTAGCATCCTACAATGAGCAGTTCTTC. This gives the protein CAISESGLASYNEQFF.

V is TRBV10-3 and J is TRBJ2-5; D is uncertain. The end of the DNA is better explained by TRBJ2-7, so the J call may be wrong. CDR3 length equals 12 residues. CDR1 is ENHRY and CDR2 is SYGVKD in the germline V gene. The CDR3 here is CAISESLYEQYF. The CDR3 DNA sequence: TGTGCCATCAGTGAGTCCCTCTACGAGCAGTACTTC.

With regard to this clone: The sample contains more than one DNA sequence encoding this CDR3. The V gene is TRBV5-1, the J gene TRBJ1-2, with 7 nucleotides matching TRBD1. Germline CDR1 reads SGHRS; CDR2 reads YFSETQ. CDR3 length: 13 residues. Trimming took 0 bases from V and 8 from J; bases not matched to a gene: 4. CDR3 region: CASSLAQGGGYTF. The CDR3 nucleotides are TGCGCCAGCAGCTTGGCGCAGGGGGGCGGCTACACCTTC.

The chain combines TRBV7-6 with TRBJ2-5, with 13 bases aligning to TRBD2. The trim removed 4 bases at V and 5 bases at J, leaving 13 bases unmatched. This CDR3 comprises 18 residues. The germline V gene has CDR1 SGHVS and CDR2 FNYEAQ. DNA for the CDR3: TGTGCCAGCAGCTACCTGGGACTAGCGGGGTCTTCGGGGGAGACCCAGTACTTC. Translating it yields CASSYLGLAGSSGETQYF.

The CDR3 bases are TGTGCCAGCAGCTCCACAGGGTCTTACGCCGGGGAGCTGTTTTTT. Protein: CASSSTGSYAGELFF. The genes are TRBV7-3 and TRBJ2-2; D is perhaps TRBD1 (6 bases). The CDR3 length is 15 residues. Germline V CDR1 and CDR2: SGHTA, FQGTGA. V lost 4 bases and J lost 6, with 15 bases in between. The full variable domain, with the rest looked up from reference TRBV7-3 and TRBJ2-2, is GAGVSQTPSNKVTEKGKYVELRCDPISGHTALYWYRQSLGQGPEFLIYFQGTGAADDSGLPNDRFFAVRPEGSVSTLKIQRTERGDSAVYLCASSSTGSYAGELFFGEGSRLTVL.

This clone has just a few counts. The V call is TRBV2, the J call TRBJ1-5; D is ambiguous. V was pared by 5 bases and J by 0 bases, with 8 bases between. From germline, CDR1 is SNHLY and CDR2 FYNNEI. The CDR3 is made up of 14 amino acids. The CDR3 bases are TGTGCCAGCAGTCCGGGAAATAGCAATCAGCCCCAGCATTTT. Translation gives CASSPGNSNQPQHF.

CDR3 coding DNA: TGTGCCAGCAGTCCGCGACAGGGCCAAGAGACCCAGTACTTC. Amino acid sequence: CASSPRQGQETQYF. This sequence joins TRBV28 and TRBJ2-5; 7 bases line up with TRBD1. CDR1 is MDHEN, CDR2 SYDVKM, per germline. With 5 bases clipped from V and 1 base from J, the junction kept 4 bases outside the gene matches. The CDR3 spans 14 residues.

Comment on this clone: The identical CDR3 is also encoded by other nucleotide sequences in the sample. The gene calls are TRBV7-2 and TRBJ1-5; the D is unclear. Germline V gene data show CDR1 as SGHTA and CDR2 as FQGNSA. The length of the CDR3 is 12 residues. The V end lost 8 bases, the J end lost 0 bases, and 5 bases lay between the germline ends. The CDR3 DNA sequence: TGTGCCAGCTCCTATAGCAATCAGCCCCAGCATTTT. Its protein is CASSYSNQPQHF.

Details on this clone: The same CDR3 also results from other DNA sequences found in this sample. V is TRBV18 and J is TRBJ1-5, with 8 bases matching TRBD1. Per the germline V gene, CDR1 is KGHSH and CDR2 is LQKENI. The CDR3 extends over 13 amino acids. The trim removed 3 bases at V and 5 bases at J, leaving 0 bases unmatched. Here the CDR3 reads CASSPDRDQPQHF. As DNA, the CDR3 is TGTGCCAGCTCACCGGACAGGGATCAGCCCCAGCATTTT.

This clone was counted between two and nine times. The V gene is TRBV11-2, the J gene TRBJ2-7; D is possibly TRBD2 (6 bases). The CDR3 has 14 amino acids. Germline lookup yields CDR1 SGHAT and CDR2 FQNNGV. V lost 0 bases and J lost 3, with 9 bases in between. CDR3 sequence (DNA): TGTGCCAGCAGCTTAGATCGGGAGCACTACGAGCAGTACTTC. This translates into CASSLDREHYEQYF.

The rearrangement joins TRBV29-1 to TRBJ2-5; TRBD1 matches 8 bases. The trim removed 7 bases at V and 5 bases at J, leaving 15 bases unmatched. Germline CDR1 reads SQVTM; CDR2 reads ANQGSEA. The length of the CDR3 is 15 residues. CDR3: CSARRGTGARETQYF. The CDR3 DNA sequence: TGCAGCGCCCGACGCGGGACAGGTGCCCGGGAGACCCAGTACTTC.

This rearrangement joins TRBV5-1 to TRBJ2-2; perhaps D is TRBD1 or TRBD2 (5 bases each). The CDR3 consists of 15 residues. Trimming took 0 bases from V and 0 from J, leaving 6 bases between them. CDR1 and CDR2 from the germline V gene are SGHRS and YFSETQ. Here the CDR3 DNA reads TGCGCCAGCAGCTTGGAGGGACCGAACACCGGGGAGCTGTTTTTT. Its protein is CASSLEGPNTGELFF.